Presented here are 3 T cell receptor beta chains from one specimen sequenced in a study of T cell clones after liver transplantation. Sequenced by immunoSEQ multiplex PCR; TCRdb stores in-frame clones only, minus some. The profile shows about 15,000 clones, roughly 85% of them singletons. This sample comprised CD8+ T cells from blood, obtained approximately 45 months after liver transplant. Receptor source: a human patient who received a liver transplant. The graft donor may be the source of some T cells.

CDR3 DNA sequence: TGTGCCAGAAGCCCAGGACAGGGGGCCCACAATGAGCAGTTCTTC. Amino acid sequence: CARSPGQGAHNEQFF. The chain links TRBV5-3 to TRBJ2-1, with 11 positions matching TRBD1. TRBV5-3 is an ORF; its function is uncertain. With V trimmed by 4 bases and J by 5 bases, 5 bases remained unmatched. The CDR3 extends over 15 amino acids.

The rearrangement uses TRBV7-9 and TRBJ2-6; D uncertain. V was trimmed by 7 bases and J by 0 bases, leaving 7 bases between them. This CDR3 has 14 amino acids. Germline-derived CDR1 and CDR2 are SEHNR and FQNEAQ (reference sequence). The chain's CDR3 is CASTRASGANVLTF. In nucleotides, the CDR3 is TGTGCCAGCACCCGGGCCTCTGGGGCCAACGTCCTGACTTTC.

The rearrangement uses TRBV7-9 and TRBJ2-7; no firm D call. CDR1 is SEHNR, CDR2 FQNEAQ, per germline (reference sequence). CDR3 length equals 12 residues. V was pared by 6 bases and J by 3 bases, with 9 bases between. Here the CDR3 reads CASSSQDYEQYF. CDR3 nucleotides: TGTGCCAGCAGTTCCCAGGACTACGAGCAGTACTTC.